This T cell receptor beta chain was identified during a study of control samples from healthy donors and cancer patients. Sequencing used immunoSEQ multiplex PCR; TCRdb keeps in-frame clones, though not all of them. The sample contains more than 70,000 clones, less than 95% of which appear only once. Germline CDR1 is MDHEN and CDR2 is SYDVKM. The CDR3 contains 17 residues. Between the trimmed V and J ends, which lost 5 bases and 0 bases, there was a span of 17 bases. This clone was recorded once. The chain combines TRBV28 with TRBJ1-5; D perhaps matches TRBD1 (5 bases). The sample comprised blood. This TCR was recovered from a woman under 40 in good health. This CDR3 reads CASSPPLDNYSNQPQHF. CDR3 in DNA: TGTGCCAGCAGTCCGCCCTTGGACAATTATAGCAATCAGCCCCAGCATTTT.